The clone carrying this T cell receptor (beta chain) was found a few times. Its antigen remains unidentified. This sample stems from a study of beta chain features in type 1 diabetes. Study observations and caveats: TCRB CDR3s were moderately but significantly shorter in Type 1 diabetes patients in all four CD4+ subsets.

cDNA synthesis used the whole RNA isolate, giving expressed TCRB sequences. Generated by immunoSEQ multiplex PCR, the TCRdb table keeps only in-frame clones and is missing some. The data contain some 700,000 clones, roughly an eighth of them singletons. The CDR3 runs 19 residues. The germline V and J ends were trimmed by 1 base and 0 bases, with 20 bases remaining between them. Per germline, CDR1 SGHRS and CDR2 YFSETQ. The chain has TRBV5-1 and TRBJ2-4, with D perhaps being TRBD1 or TRBD2 (5 bases each). This receptor was identified in a man aged 18 to 30 with type 1 diabetes. Input material: naive CD4+ T cells from blood. DNA of the CDR3: TGCGCCAGCAGCTTGCTAGACAGTCGAGGGGCCGTAGCCAAAAACATTCAGTACTTC. This translates into CASSLLDSRGAVAKNIQYF.